The 29 T cell receptor beta chains below all came from one sample that was sequenced in a study of CD8 T cells in Susac syndrome (dated by TCRdb to about 2019). The library was built by means of the immunoSEQ multiplex PCR assay. RNA was extracted with the RNeasy kit and 0.5 to 1 ug was reverse transcribed using random hexamers. TCRdb handled the public reads itself, with Q25 trimming in fastp and clone calling in MiXCR, and kept productive beta chains. Every distinct CDR3 protein forms one entry, paired with its most common genes and DNA. Present in this sample are some 96,000 distinct CDR3 sequences, about 96% of which were seen just once. The ten top clones hold 0.25% to 0.35% of the sample. Sequencing was done on a sample of CD8+ T cells from PBMCs. These receptors came from a human donor with Susac syndrome.

V and J are TRBV7-6 and TRBJ2-5; 7 bases line up with TRBD1. The V gene end was trimmed by 5 bases and the J gene end by 5 bases; junction bases not matched to a gene: 8. Germline loops: CDR1 SGHVS, CDR2 FNYEAQ. This CDR3 is built from 14 residues. DNA of the CDR3: TGTGCCAGCAGCCAATCGACAGGGCCCGAGACCCAGTACTTC. It translates to CASSQSTGPETQYF. Using reference TRBV7-6 and TRBJ2-5 for the parts outside the CDR3, the full variable domain is GAGVSQSPRYKVTKRGQDVALRCDPISGHVSLYWYRQALGQGPEFLTYFNYEAQQDKSGLPNDRFSAERPEGSISTLTIQRTEQRDSAMYRCASSQSTGPETQYFGPGTRLLVL.

The chain's CDR3 is CASSLRLAGDTQYF. The CDR3 DNA follows: TGTGCCAGCAGTCTAAGACTAGCGGGGGATACGCAGTATTTT. The rearrangement uses TRBV27 and TRBJ2-3; 11 nucleotides align to TRBD2. V trimming: 5 bases; J trimming: 6 bases; junction bases outside the gene matches: 4. Germline CDR1 is MNHEY and CDR2 is SMNVEV (reference sequence). The CDR3 is 14 amino acids.

The chain combines TRBV4-1 with TRBJ2-3, with TRBD2 matching over 8 bases. CDR3 length: 16 amino acids. The ends lost 1 base at V and 4 bases at J; junction bases unmatched: 7. Germline CDR1 reads MGHRA; CDR2 reads YSYEKL. CDR3 nucleotide sequence: TGCGCCAGCAGCCAAGCCCCGGGACTAGACGCAGATACGCAGTATTTT. Its translation is CASSQAPGLDADTQYF.

The genes are TRBV29-1 and TRBJ1-1; TRBD1 matches at 10 bases. The CDR3 covers 16 residues. The ends lost 6 bases at V and 6 bases at J; junction bases unmatched: 16. CDR1 is SQVTM and CDR2 is ANQGSEA in the germline V gene. The chain's CDR3 is CSVQSGQGPGIPEAFF. The DNA for the CDR3 is TGCAGCGTCCAATCGGGACAGGGGCCAGGTATCCCTGAAGCTTTCTTT. The full variable domain, with the rest looked up from reference TRBV29-1 and TRBJ1-1, is SAVISQKPSRDICQRGTSLTIQCQVDSQVTMMFWYRQQPGQSLTLIATANQGSEATYESGFVIDKFPISRPNLTFSTLTVSNMSPEDSSIYLCSVQSGQGPGIPEAFFGQGTRLTVV.

The rearrangement joins TRBV20-1 to TRBJ2-3, with a weak D call TRBD1 (5 bases). V lost 6 bases to trimming and J lost 2 bases, with 18 bases between them. Germline assignment: CDR1 DFQATT and CDR2 SNEGSKA (reference sequence). CDR3 length: 15 amino acids. CDR3 in amino acids: CSAHSLTDSTDTQYF. The CDR3, as DNA: TGCAGTGCCCACTCTTTGACAGACTCCACAGATACGCAGTATTTT.

The chain's CDR3 is CASSLYVRGDYEQYF. CDR3 nucleotides: TGTGCCAGCAGCTTGTACGTCAGAGGGGACTACGAGCAGTACTTC. The gene calls are TRBV5-4 and TRBJ2-7; the D gene could be TRBD1 or TRBD2 (5 bases each). Trimming took 1 base from V and 3 from J, leaving 14 bases between them. The CDR3 is 15 residues long. Germline values: CDR1 SGHNT, CDR2 YYREEE (reference sequence).

DNA for the CDR3: TGTGCCAGCAGTGTCCCCCTAGGCAATGAGCAGTTCTTC. Its translation is CASSVPLGNEQFF. The V gene is TRBV2, the J gene TRBJ2-1; no definite D call. The V end lost 4 bases, the J end lost 6 bases, and 10 bases lay between the germline ends. The CDR3 is 13 amino acids. CDR1 SNHLY and CDR2 FYNNEI come from the germline V gene. Looking up the rest from reference TRBV2 and TRBJ2-1 gives the full variable domain: EPEVTQTPSHQVTQMGQEVILRCVPISNHLYFYWYRQILGQKVEFLVSFYNNEISEKSEIFDDQFSVERPDGSNFTLKIRSTKLEDSAMYFCASSVPLGNEQFFGPGTRLTVL.

This chain uses TRBV3-1 with TRBJ2-5; possible D gene TRBD1, 6 bases. Trimming took 3 bases from V and 1 from J, leaving 6 bases between them. Germline V lookup: CDR1 LGHDT, CDR2 YNNKEL (reference sequence). The CDR3 has 13 amino acids. The chain's CDR3 is CASSHRGQETQYF. DNA for the CDR3: TGTGCCAGCAGCCACAGGGGCCAAGAGACCCAGTACTTC.

The V gene is TRBV20-1, the J gene TRBJ2-3; 9 bases are shared with TRBD1. CDR1 and CDR2 from the germline V gene are DFQATT and SNEGSKA (reference sequence). This CDR3 is 14 amino acids long. Trimming cost V 5 bases and J 9 bases; bases outside gene matches: 12. The CDR3 nucleotides are TGCAGTGCTGAACCGGGACAGGGAAGAGAGACGCAGTATTTT. This gives the protein CSAEPGQGRETQYF.

The chain carries TRBV11-2 and TRBJ2-7, with D unresolved. CDR1 and CDR2 (germline): SGHAT, FQNNGV. The CDR3 contains 13 residues. V lost 3 bases, J lost 2 bases, and 8 bases lay in between. CDR3 nucleotides: TGTGCCAGCAGCTTGATTTCCCCCTACGAGCAGTACTTC. Translation gives CASSLISPYEQYF. Filled out from reference TRBV11-2 and TRBJ2-7, the complete variable domain reads EAGVAQSPRYKIIEKRQSVAFWCNPISGHATLYWYQQILGQGPKLLIQFQNNGVVDDSQLPKDRFSAERLKGVDSTLKIQPAKLEDSAVYLCASSLISPYEQYFGPGTRLTVT.

This clonotype appeared a single time. The V call is TRBV29-1, the J call TRBJ2-7; D is perhaps TRBD2 (9 bases). The CDR3 contains 15 residues. CDR1 SQVTM and CDR2 ANQGSEA come from the germline V gene. Trimming pared 7 bases from V and 2 bases from J, leaving 21 bases between. DNA of the CDR3: TGCAGCGCTGCGGGGGGGGACAGGTCGGCCTACGAGCAGTACTTC. The encoded protein is CSAAGGDRSAYEQYF.

The J gene is TRBJ1-1, the V gene TRBV5-4; no firm D call. The V end was cut by 4 bases, the J end by 0 bases, with 7 bases between. The germline gives CDR1 SGHNT, CDR2 YYREEE (reference sequence). CDR3 length equals 13 residues. The CDR3 protein is CASSPNMNTEAFF. As DNA, the CDR3 is TGTGCCAGCAGCCCCAATATGAACACTGAAGCTTTCTTT.

The CDR3 sequence: CASSFNPGGAHTEAFF. The CDR3 DNA reads as TGTGCCAGCAGTTTCAATCCGGGCGGGGCACACACTGAAGCTTTCTTT. This chain uses TRBV12-3 or TRBV12-4 with TRBJ1-1; a possible D gene is TRBD1 (5 bases). The CDR3 spans 16 residues. Trimming removed 3 bases from V and 3 bases from J, with 17 bases in between.

This clonotype was picked up one time. This rearrangement joins TRBV14 to TRBJ1-2; D is uncertain. V lost 0 bases, J lost 8 bases, and 7 bases lay in between. This CDR3 contains 12 residues. Germline V gene lookup returns CDR1 SGHDN and CDR2 FVKESK. The CDR3 reads CASSQDREGYTF. The CDR3 DNA is TGTGCCAGCAGCCAAGATCGGGAAGGCTACACCTTC.

V gene TRBV9 combines with J gene TRBJ1-4, with unresolved D. Trimming pared 4 bases from V and 8 bases from J, leaving 15 bases between. The CDR3 runs to 14 residues. CDR1 is SGDLS, CDR2 YYNGEE, per germline. This CDR3 is CASSPPEPKEKLFF. The DNA of the CDR3 is TGTGCCAGCAGCCCGCCAGAGCCCAAGGAAAAACTGTTTTTT.

The rearrangement links TRBV5-1 to TRBJ2-7; 10 positions match TRBD2. Losses at the gene ends were 4 bases for V and 3 bases for J; bases not matched to a gene: 7. CDR1 and CDR2 (germline): SGHRS, YFSETQ. The CDR3 covers 15 residues. The CDR3 loop is CASSKTGTSDYEQYF. The CDR3 DNA reads as TGCGCCAGCAGCAAGACCGGGACTAGCGACTACGAGCAGTACTTC.

The chain employs TRBV5-1 and TRBJ2-7, with D possibly being TRBD2 (6 bases). This CDR3 is 14 amino acids long. Germline V lookup: CDR1 SGHRS, CDR2 YFSETQ. Trimming took 0 bases from V and 4 from J, leaving 11 bases between them. The CDR3 here is CASSLDNSGYEQYF. The CDR3 DNA reads TGCGCCAGCAGCTTGGATAATAGCGGTTACGAGCAGTACTTC.

This chain connects TRBV5-8 to TRBJ1-1; possible D gene TRBD1, 5 bases. Trimming pared 3 bases from V and 0 bases from J, leaving 12 bases between. This CDR3 has 15 residues. The germline V gene encodes CDR1 SGHTS and CDR2 YDEGEE. The CDR3 DNA is TGTGCCAGCAGCTCGGGGACCTCAGTGAACACTGAAGCTTTCTTT. Protein product: CASSSGTSVNTEAFF.

The chain is built from TRBV9 and TRBJ1-5; maybe TRBD1 (5 bases). Germline V gives CDR1 SGDLS, CDR2 YYNGEE. The length of the CDR3 is 14 residues. V dropped 6 bases and J dropped 5 bases, with 15 bases sitting between them. The DNA for the CDR3 is TGTGCCAGCAACCCCGGGGGAATTGATCAGCCCCAGCATTTT. The encoded protein is CASNPGGIDQPQHF.

This chain uses TRBV27 with TRBJ1-1; 9 bases agree with TRBD1. J lost 0 bases, V lost 6 bases, and 2 bases had no gene match. CDR3 length equals 14 residues. Germline V lookup: CDR1 MNHEY, CDR2 SMNVEV (reference sequence). The CDR3 DNA follows: TGTGCCAGCAGGGACAGGGGCATGAACACTGAAGCTTTCTTT. This translates into CASRDRGMNTEAFF.

The rearrangement links TRBV29-1 to TRBJ2-5; no clear D gene. Germline V gives CDR1 SQVTM, CDR2 ANQGSEA. The CDR3 covers 11 residues. Trimming stripped 6 bases from V and 2 bases from J, with 7 bases between. Written as DNA, the CDR3 is TGCAGCGTATACACTCAAGAGACCCAGTACTTC. Protein sequence: CSVYTQETQYF. The full variable domain, completed using reference TRBV29-1 and TRBJ2-5, is SAVISQKPSRDICQRGTSLTIQCQVDSQVTMMFWYRQQPGQSLTLIATANQGSEATYESGFVIDKFPISRPNLTFSTLTVSNMSPEDSSIYLCSVYTQETQYFGPGTRLLVL.

V usage is TRBV27 and J usage is TRBJ2-1, with TRBD1 matching 9 bases. The CDR3 runs 15 residues. Germline assignment: CDR1 MNHEY and CDR2 SMNVEV (reference sequence). Trimming took 0 bases from V and 8 from J; bases not matched to a gene: 5. The CDR3, as DNA: TGTGCCAGCAGTTTATCGGGGGACAGGGTCCATGAGCAGTTCTTC. This gives the protein CASSLSGDRVHEQFF.

The chain has TRBV12-5 and TRBJ2-5; 7 bases match TRBD1. Germline values: CDR1 LGHNT, CDR2 FRNRAP. With V trimmed by 7 bases and J by 7 bases, 15 bases remained unmatched. This CDR3 has 15 residues. The CDR3 loop is CASAPWDSRVGTQYF. The CDR3 DNA reads TGTGCTAGTGCCCCTTGGGACAGTAGAGTTGGGACCCAGTACTTC.

This rearrangement joins TRBV15 to TRBJ2-7, with D perhaps matching TRBD1 (5 bases). The CDR3 has 15 residues. Germline V gene lookup returns CDR1 LNHNV and CDR2 YYDKDF (reference sequence). Deletions cut 4 bases from V and 4 bases from J, with 17 bases between. CDR3 in DNA: TGTGCCACCAGCACCGACAGCAACCCTCGGTACGAGCAGTACTTC. Its translation is CATSTDSNPRYEQYF.

The chain is built from TRBV15 and TRBJ2-1; D might be TRBD2 (6 bases). Germline assignment: CDR1 LNHNV and CDR2 YYDKDF (reference sequence). V was cut by 0 bases and J by 6 bases, with 15 bases left in between. The CDR3 has 16 residues. CDR3 nucleotides: TGTGCCACCAGCAGAGATCTCCAGCGGGCCGGCAATGAGCAGTTCTTC. Protein sequence: CATSRDLQRAGNEQFF.

The gene calls are TRBV29-1 and TRBJ1-1; D might be TRBD1 (5 bases). Germline V gene data show CDR1 as SQVTM and CDR2 as ANQGSEA. V lost 7 bases and J 1 base, leaving 16 bases between the germline ends. This CDR3 comprises 14 residues. CDR3 amino acids: CSGMLGGSNTEAFF. CDR3 in DNA: TGCAGCGGGATGTTGGGGGGATCGAACACTGAAGCTTTCTTT. The entire variable domain, with the rest obtained from reference TRBV29-1 and TRBJ1-1, is as follows: SAVISQKPSRDICQRGTSLTIQCQVDSQVTMMFWYRQQPGQSLTLIATANQGSEATYESGFVIDKFPISRPNLTFSTLTVSNMSPEDSSIYLCSGMLGGSNTEAFFGQGTRLTVV.

V gene TRBV19 combines with J gene TRBJ1-1; 12 bases align to TRBD1. Germline CDR1 reads LNHDA; CDR2 reads SQIVND (reference sequence). The CDR3 is made up of 14 amino acids. J gave up 6 bases and V 4 bases, and 3 bases lay outside the gene matches. CDR3: CASSTGQGAAEAFF. The CDR3 DNA follows: TGTGCCAGTAGTACGGGACAGGGGGCCGCTGAAGCTTTCTTT.

V usage is TRBV23-1 and J usage is TRBJ2-7, with D perhaps assigned TRBD1 or TRBD2 (5 bases each). TRBV23-1 is flagged as an ORF with uncertain function. The CDR3 is 14 amino acids. V lost 3 bases and J lost 6, with 15 bases in between. The CDR3 bases are TGCGCCAGCAGTCACACCGGGACGTGCTCCGAGCAGTACTTC. Its translation: CASSHTGTCSEQYF.

The V gene is TRBV11-2, the J gene TRBJ2-3; D gene unclear. The CDR3 totals 11 residues. Germline values: CDR1 SGHAT, CDR2 FQNNGV. Trimming took off 6 bases at V and 8 bases at J, with 9 bases between the two ends. CDR3 in amino acids: CASRILGTQYF. Written as DNA, the CDR3 is TGTGCCAGCAGGATTTTGGGTACGCAGTATTTT.